The rows below give T cell receptor beta chains drawn from one sample of a study of blood T cell repertoires in COVID-19. The repertoire was sequenced with immunoSEQ multiplex PCR; TCRdb's copy has only in-frame clones and lacks some. The data show 76,000 or so clones, under 95% seen once. The sequenced sample was peripheral blood. These receptors all stem from a human donor in a cohort sampled during active COVID-19. The CDR3 runs from the conserved cysteine through the conserved F or W. The D gene is left open where the match is weak. The size of a clone is reported for some rows only, either as once, few or many, or as a class for expanded clones.

cdr3_nt cdr3_aa clone_size v_call d_call j_call
TGTGCCAGCAGCCGGGGGACAGTAATTTACTACGAGCAGTACTTC CASSRGTVIYYEQYF . TRBV3-1/TRBV3-2 TRBD1 TRBJ2-7
TGTGCCAGTACCCAATCTCGGACATTTCAGGACTATGGCTACACCTTC CASTQSRTFQDYGYTF . TRBV19 . TRBJ1-2
TGCGCCAGCAGCCCGTCCGGGATAAACACAGATACGCAGTATTTT CASSPSGINTDTQYF . TRBV5-1 . TRBJ2-3
TGTGCCAGCAGCCCAAGACAGGGGGATGAGCGGGAGCTGTTTTTT CASSPRQGDERELFF . TRBV7-3 TRBD1 TRBJ2-2
TGTGCCAGCTCCCATGAGACAGGTCCTCAGTTTGTGGCTGAAGCTTTCTTT CASSHETGPQFVAEAFF . TRBV18 . TRBJ1-1
TGCGCCAGCAGTAGCCAGGGACAGGGCTCTTCACCCCTCCACTTT CASSSQGQGSSPLHF . TRBV10-2 TRBD1 TRBJ1-6
TGTGCCAGCAGCTTATCGACAGTTTCAAGTCAGCCCCAGCATTTT CASSLSTVSSQPQHF . TRBV11-2 . TRBJ1-5
TGTGCCAGCAGTTACTCCTTGACAGGCTCCTACGAGCAGTACTTC CASSYSLTGSYEQYF . TRBV6-5 . TRBJ2-7
TGTGCCAGCAGCCAAGGTCAGACACTCGGACTGGAGCAGTACTTC CASSQGQTLGLEQYF . TRBV3-1/TRBV3-2 . TRBJ2-7
TGTGCTAGTGGTTCCGGACTAGAAGAGACCCAGTACTTC CASGSGLEETQYF . TRBV12-5 TRBD2 TRBJ2-5
TGTGCCAGCTTCAACAGGGAAAACACTGAAGCTTTCTTT CASFNRENTEAFF . TRBV6-5 . TRBJ1-1
TGTGCCATCAGTGAACAGGGGCGGGCTGAAGCTTTCTTT CAISEQGRAEAFF few TRBV10-3 TRBD1 TRBJ1-1
TGTGCCAGCAGCGCGGGGTTGGACTACGAGCAGTACTTC CASSAGLDYEQYF . TRBV7-8 . TRBJ2-7
TGTGCCTGGAGCCCAGCGGGGGCTCATCAGCCCCAGCATTTT CAWSPAGAHQPQHF . TRBV30 . TRBJ1-5
TGTGCCAGCATTAACACAGGCTACGAGCAGTACTTC CASINTGYEQYF . TRBV6-5 . TRBJ2-7
TGTGCCAGCAGCCCCCTTGGCTTGACCTACGAGCAGTACTTC CASSPLGLTYEQYF . TRBV9 . TRBJ2-7
TGTGCCAGCAGACCTCACAGTGATAATCAGCCCCAGCATTTT CASRPHSDNQPQHF . TRBV6-2/TRBV6-3 . TRBJ1-5
TGTGCCAGCAGCCTCGTTAGGGACAGGGCCTACGAGCAGTACTTC CASSLVRDRAYEQYF . TRBV27 TRBD1 TRBJ2-7
TGTGCCAGCAGCTTAGGCTCCGGGGGGCCTCGATACGAGCAGTACTTC CASSLGSGGPRYEQYF . TRBV7-2 . TRBJ2-7
TGTGCCAGCAGCTCCCGATTTGCTGAGTCTGGAAACACCATATATTTT CASSSRFAESGNTIYF . TRBV4-2 . TRBJ1-3
TGTGCCAGCAGCACGGGACAGCCCGGCTCCTACGAGCAGTACTTC CASSTGQPGSYEQYF . TRBV7-2 TRBD1 TRBJ2-7
TGTGCCACCGAGCGGGGGGGTGAGCAAGAGACCCAGTACTTC CATERGGEQETQYF . TRBV15 TRBD2 TRBJ2-5
TGTGCCAGCAGCGTAGTGGGGACAGATAATTCTCTGGGGCCCAACGTCCTGACTTTC CASSVVGTDNSLGPNVLTF . TRBV9 TRBD1 TRBJ2-6
TGTGCCAGCAGCCAAGACCAAGGGGCCCCCCGGGAGACCCAGTACTTC CASSQDQGAPRETQYF . TRBV3-1/TRBV3-2 . TRBJ2-5